Presented here are 27 T cell receptor beta chains from one specimen sequenced in a study of shared clonotypes between healthy human individuals. Repertoires were generated with immunoSEQ multiplex PCR, while TCRdb's copy carries only in-frame clones and drops some. Among some 900,000 clones listed, over 60% were seen once. The material sequenced was memory CD4+ T cells sorted from blood. Documented subset: CD45RA-negative fraction. These receptors all stem from a man aged 18 to 29 in good health.

This clone was seen only a few times. This rearrangement joins TRBV5-1 to TRBJ1-1; weak D call: TRBD1 (6 bases). The CDR3 contains 14 residues. The germline V and J ends were trimmed by 3 bases and 0 bases, with 9 bases remaining between them. Per germline, CDR1 SGHRS and CDR2 YFSETQ. The CDR3 DNA sequence: TGCGCCAGCAGCTACACAGGGATGAACACTGAAGCTTTCTTT. Its translation is CASSYTGMNTEAFF.

This chain uses TRBV7-9 with TRBJ2-1; 8 bases line up with TRBD1. V dropped 4 bases and J dropped 0; count of bases not matched to a gene: 5. The CDR3 runs 16 residues. The V gene's germline CDR1 is SEHNR and CDR2 FQNEAQ (reference sequence). CDR3 sequence: CASSWTGTSSYNEQFF. CDR3 in DNA: TGTGCCAGCAGCTGGACAGGGACAAGCTCCTACAATGAGCAGTTCTTC.

Turning to this clone: The sample has other DNA sequences that encode this CDR3 too. The chain joins TRBV6-1 to TRBJ2-6; 7 bases align to TRBD1. The CDR3 is made up of 13 amino acids. CDR1 is MNHNS, CDR2 SASEGT, per germline. CDR3 loop: CASTGAGANVLTF. In DNA form, the CDR3 reads TGTGCGAGTACAGGGGCTGGGGCCAACGTCCTGACTTTC.

The chain employs TRBV4-1 and TRBJ2-2; TRBD2 matches 9 bases. This CDR3 has 17 amino acids. V dropped 4 bases and J dropped 3; count of bases not matched to a gene: 9. Germline assignment: CDR1 MGHRA and CDR2 YSYEKL. DNA for the CDR3: TGCGCCAGCAGCCGCGGGCCGACTAGCGGAGACACCGGGGAGCTGTTTTTT. This gives the protein CASSRGPTSGDTGELFF.

The rearrangement joins TRBV4-1 to TRBJ2-1, with unresolved D. V lost 3 bases and J 2 bases, leaving 11 bases between the germline ends. The CDR3 length is 15 residues. Germline assignment: CDR1 MGHRA and CDR2 YSYEKL. The CDR3 DNA sequence: TGCGCCAGCAGCCACTCTATGGGCCCCTACAATGAGCAGTTCTTC. Protein product: CASSHSMGPYNEQFF.

The CDR3 here is CAWSKGGTEAFF. The CDR3 DNA reads TGTGCCTGGAGTAAGGGGGGAACTGAAGCTTTCTTT. V usage is TRBV30 and J usage is TRBJ1-1, with a possible D match to TRBD1 (6 bases). The CDR3 has 12 residues. Trimming stripped 2 bases from V and 5 bases from J, with 9 bases between. Germline V gene sequence: CDR1 GTSNPN, CDR2 SVGIG (reference sequence).

The rearrangement joins TRBV6-6 to TRBJ2-1; 9 positions agree with TRBD1. This CDR3 has 14 residues. CDR1 is MNHNY and CDR2 is SVGAGI in the germline V gene (reference sequence). J was trimmed by 6 bases and V by 6 bases; bases with no gene match: 6. DNA of the CDR3: TGTGCCAGCAGAACCGGGACAGGGCCCAATGAGCAGTTCTTC. Amino acid sequence: CASRTGTGPNEQFF.

The chain has TRBV5-4 and TRBJ2-2, with D possibly TRBD1 on 5 matching bases. This CDR3 is 14 amino acids long. V was cut by 3 bases and J by 1 base, with 7 bases left in between. From germline, CDR1 is SGHNT and CDR2 YYREEE (reference sequence). CDR3 sequence: CASSYQGNTGELFF. CDR3 nucleotides: TGTGCCAGCAGCTACCAGGGGAACACCGGGGAGCTGTTTTTT.

In DNA form, the CDR3 reads TGTGCCAGCAGTTTGGGACTAGCGACAAATACGCAGTATTTT. Amino acid sequence: CASSLGLATNTQYF. The rearrangement links TRBV28 to TRBJ2-3, with 10 bases identical to TRBD2. Germline V gene sequence: CDR1 MDHEN, CDR2 SYDVKM. The CDR3 runs 14 residues. With 3 bases clipped from V and 7 bases from J, the junction kept 4 bases outside the gene matches.

The chain couples TRBV6-6 to TRBJ2-7; D may be TRBD2 (5 bases). Trimming took 5 bases from V and 0 from J, leaving 11 bases between them. The CDR3 contains 14 residues. Per the germline V gene, CDR1 is MNHNY and CDR2 is SVGAGI (reference sequence). The chain's CDR3 is CASSVGGSSYEQYF. In DNA, the CDR3 is TGTGCCAGCAGTGTTGGCGGGTCCTCCTACGAGCAGTACTTC.

This clone was seen many times. This chain connects TRBV4-1 to TRBJ1-2, with D possibly matching TRBD1 (5 bases). V shed 0 bases and J shed 8 bases, with 10 bases lying between them. The CDR3 runs to 13 residues. Per the germline V gene, CDR1 is MGHRA and CDR2 is YSYEKL. The CDR3 spells CASSQDQGWGYTF. The CDR3 DNA follows: TGCGCCAGCAGCCAAGACCAGGGCTGGGGCTACACCTTC.

CDR3 protein: CASSTSPYEQYF. The CDR3 DNA sequence: TGTGCCAGCAGCACATCCCCCTACGAGCAGTACTTC. The chain couples TRBV11-2 to TRBJ2-7; D call uncertain. Trimming stripped 5 bases from V and 2 bases from J, with 7 bases between. This CDR3 has 12 residues. Germline V gives CDR1 SGHAT, CDR2 FQNNGV.

The chain employs TRBV9 and TRBJ2-7; D not resolved. Per the germline V gene, CDR1 is SGDLS and CDR2 is YYNGEE. This CDR3 is 14 amino acids long. Trimming removed 4 bases from V and 3 bases from J, with 14 bases in between. The CDR3 DNA follows: TGTGCCAGCAGCCTTAGGACGGAGAGCTACGAGCAGTACTTC. Translating it yields CASSLRTESYEQYF.

This chain links TRBV7-8 with TRBJ1-1; no clear D. V was shortened by 5 bases and J by 4 bases, with 17 bases between the two germline ends. The CDR3 covers 15 residues. From germline, CDR1 is SGHVS and CDR2 FQNEAQ. The CDR3 DNA reads as TGTGCCAGCAGCCTTGGATATCTTTTGGGCACTGAAGCTTTCTTT. The encoded protein is CASSLGYLLGTEAFF.

The chain couples TRBV6-5 to TRBJ2-1, with 14 bases matching TRBD2. V shed 4 bases, J shed 14 bases, and the junction held 13 bases outside the gene matches. The CDR3 sequence is 16 residues long. The germline CDR1 and CDR2 sequences are MNHEY and SVGAGI. The DNA for the CDR3 is TGTGCCAGCAGTTCGGAGGGAGGGACTAGCGGGAGAGGGAAGTTCTTC. This encodes CASSSEGGTSGRGKFF.

The genes are TRBV6-1 and TRBJ2-5; 11 nucleotides match TRBD2. V lost 4 bases to trimming and J lost 5 bases; unmatched junction nucleotides: 9. This CDR3 has 16 residues. The germline V gene encodes CDR1 MNHNS and CDR2 SASEGT. CDR3 DNA: TGTGCCAGCAGTGGCGGACTAGCGGGTCCCGGGGAGACCCAGTACTTC. The encoded protein is CASSGGLAGPGETQYF.

This clone was detected once. The CDR3 coding sequence is TGCGCCAGCAGCTTAAACCCCGAGGCGGGAAACACCATATATTTT. This gives the protein CASSLNPEAGNTIYF. The genes are TRBV5-1 and TRBJ1-3; D is ambiguous. There are 15 residues in the CDR3. Trimming took off 2 bases at V and 4 bases at J, with 13 bases between the two ends. The germline V gene has CDR1 SGHRS and CDR2 YFSETQ.

The chain recombines TRBV30 with TRBJ1-4, with TRBD1 as a possible D gene (6 bases). V was clipped by 0 bases and J by 7 bases, with 15 bases between them. The CDR3 length is 15 residues. The germline V gene has CDR1 GTSNPN and CDR2 SVGIG (reference sequence). The chain's CDR3 is CAWSVEQGKREKLFF. CDR3 DNA sequence: TGTGCCTGGAGTGTAGAACAGGGAAAACGTGAAAAACTGTTTTTT.

The chain links TRBV4-1 to TRBJ1-1; D remains unclear. The CDR3 runs to 16 residues. Germline V lookup: CDR1 MGHRA, CDR2 YSYEKL. V lost 0 bases, J lost 1 base, and 12 bases lay in between. For the CDR3, the DNA is TGCGCCAGCAGCCAAGATCTGACTACTCGGAACACTGAAGCTTTCTTT. Translated, it gives CASSQDLTTRNTEAFF.

This clone was detected only a few times. This chain links TRBV28 with TRBJ1-1; 7 positions agree with TRBD1. V was pared by 6 bases and J by 3 bases, with 4 bases of the junction left unmatched. CDR3 length equals 13 residues. Germline assignment: CDR1 MDHEN and CDR2 SYDVKM. The CDR3 nucleotides read TGTGCCAGCAGGCTCAGGGGGTACACTGAAGCTTTCTTT. Amino acid sequence: CASRLRGYTEAFF. The whole variable domain, filled in from reference TRBV28 and TRBJ1-1, reads DVKVTQSSRYLVKRTGEKVFLECVQDMDHENMFWYRQDPGLGLRLIYFSYDVKMKEKGDIPEGYSVSREKKERFSLILESASTNQTSMYLCASRLRGYTEAFFGQGTRLTVV.

Only a few counts were recorded for this clone. The rearrangement links TRBV9 to TRBJ2-3, with TRBD2 matching 12 bases. J was trimmed by 5 bases and V by 2 bases; bases with no gene match: 3. The length of the CDR3 is 15 residues. Germline CDR1 is SGDLS and CDR2 is YYNGEE. The CDR3 DNA reads as TGTGCCAGCAGCGTTCTAGCGGGGGGGCAAGATACGCAGTATTTT. Its translation: CASSVLAGGQDTQYF.

The chain combines TRBV7-9 with TRBJ1-6; D ambiguous. Germline CDR1 and CDR2: SEHNR and FQNEAQ (reference sequence). This CDR3 contains 16 residues. Trimming took 2 bases from V and 7 from J, leaving 15 bases between them. The CDR3 sequence is CASSLTAPVGNSPLHF. The CDR3 bases are TGTGCCAGCAGCTTAACTGCCCCAGTTGGAAATTCACCCCTCCACTTT.

Here the CDR3 reads CASSESRGPEQYF. For the CDR3, the DNA is TGTGCCAGCAGTGAAAGCCGGGGCCCCGAGCAGTACTTC. The chain carries TRBV6-4 and TRBJ2-7; D may be TRBD1 or TRBD2 (5 bases each). The CDR3 is made up of 13 amino acids. The germline V gene has CDR1 MRHNA and CDR2 SNTAGT. The V and J ends lost 3 bases and 6 bases respectively, with 12 bases between them.

The chain is built from TRBV4-2 and TRBJ1-4; maybe TRBD1 (5 bases). Per germline, CDR1 LGHNA and CDR2 YNFKEQ. The V and J ends lost 0 bases and 8 bases respectively, with 19 bases between them. The CDR3 totals 17 residues. In DNA form, the CDR3 reads TGTGCCAGCAGCCAAGACGTCCGGGACCCGACGGGAGAAAAACTGTTTTTT. Translating gives CASSQDVRDPTGEKLFF.

The chain joins TRBV5-4 to TRBJ1-4, with a weak D call TRBD1 (6 bases). The germline V gene has CDR1 SGHNT and CDR2 YYREEE (reference sequence). V lost 4 bases and J 2 bases, leaving 12 bases between the germline ends. This CDR3 spans 15 amino acids. CDR3 loop: CASSTAGATNEKLFF. CDR3 nucleotide sequence: TGTGCCAGCAGCACAGCGGGGGCTACTAATGAAAAACTGTTTTTT.

The chain carries TRBV4-3 and TRBJ2-2; D is unresolved. V dropped 2 bases and J dropped 6 bases, with 10 bases sitting between them. CDR1 is LGHNA, CDR2 YSLEER, per germline. This CDR3 comprises 14 residues. In DNA, the CDR3 is TGCGCCAGCAGCCAAATCTCGGCGTCCGGGGAGCTGTTTTTT. Translating it yields CASSQISASGELFF.

The chain combines TRBV7-8 with TRBJ2-3, with 8 bases identical to TRBD1. The CDR3 runs 17 residues. CDR1 is SGHVS and CDR2 is FQNEAQ in the germline V gene. Losses at the gene ends were 5 bases for V and 2 bases for J; bases not matched to a gene: 12. The CDR3 region is CASSVRVGTGLTDTQYF. The CDR3 DNA is TGTGCCAGCAGCGTTCGGGTGGGGACAGGCCTCACAGATACGCAGTATTTT.